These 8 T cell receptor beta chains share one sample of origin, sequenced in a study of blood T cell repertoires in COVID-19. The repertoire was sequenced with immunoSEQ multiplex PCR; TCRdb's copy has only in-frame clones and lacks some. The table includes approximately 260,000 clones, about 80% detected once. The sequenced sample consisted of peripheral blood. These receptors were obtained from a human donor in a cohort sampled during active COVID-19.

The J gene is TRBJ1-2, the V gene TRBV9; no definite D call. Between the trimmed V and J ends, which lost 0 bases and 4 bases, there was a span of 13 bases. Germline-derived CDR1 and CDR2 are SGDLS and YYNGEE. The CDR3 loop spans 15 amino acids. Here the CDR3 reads CASSVALPMPYGYTF. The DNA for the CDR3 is TGTGCCAGCAGCGTAGCCCTACCCATGCCCTATGGCTACACCTTC.

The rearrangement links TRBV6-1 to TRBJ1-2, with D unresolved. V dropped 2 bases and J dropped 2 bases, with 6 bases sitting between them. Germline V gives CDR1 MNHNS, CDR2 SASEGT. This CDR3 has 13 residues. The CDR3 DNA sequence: TGTGCCAGCAGTGAATGGGAGAACTATGGCTACACCTTC. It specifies CASSEWENYGYTF.

In nucleotides, the CDR3 is TGCGCCAGCAGCTTGGTAGCGGGAGGCTCCTACAATGAGCAGTTCTTC. It translates to CASSLVAGGSYNEQFF. The chain links TRBV5-1 to TRBJ2-1; 10 bases line up with TRBD2. Germline lookup yields CDR1 SGHRS and CDR2 YFSETQ. V dropped 0 bases and J dropped 0; count of bases not matched to a gene: 0. CDR3 length: 16 residues.

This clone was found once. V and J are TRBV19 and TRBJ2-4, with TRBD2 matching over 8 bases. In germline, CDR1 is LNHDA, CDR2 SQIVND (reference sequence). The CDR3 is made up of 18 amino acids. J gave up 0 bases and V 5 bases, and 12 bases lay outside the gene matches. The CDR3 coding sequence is TGTGCCAGTAGTCTAGCGGGTGGGAGGTTCTCAGCCAAAAACATTCAGTACTTC. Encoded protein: CASSLAGGRFSAKNIQYF.

CDR3 sequence: CASSTPGQSYEQYF. The CDR3 DNA is TGTGCCAGCAGCACCCCCGGACAGTCCTACGAGCAGTACTTC. The chain has TRBV6-2 or TRBV6-3 and TRBJ2-7; a weak D match, TRBD1 (6 bases). The germline V and J ends were trimmed by 6 bases and 1 base, with 13 bases remaining between them. The CDR3 totals 14 residues. In germline, CDR1 is MNHEY, CDR2 SVGEGT.

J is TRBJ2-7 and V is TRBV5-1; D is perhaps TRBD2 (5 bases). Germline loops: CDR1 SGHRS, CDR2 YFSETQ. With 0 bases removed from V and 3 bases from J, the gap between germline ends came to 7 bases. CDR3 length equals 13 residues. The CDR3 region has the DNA TGCGCCAGCAGCTTGGCCGCGGGCTACGAGCAGTACTTC. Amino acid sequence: CASSLAAGYEQYF.

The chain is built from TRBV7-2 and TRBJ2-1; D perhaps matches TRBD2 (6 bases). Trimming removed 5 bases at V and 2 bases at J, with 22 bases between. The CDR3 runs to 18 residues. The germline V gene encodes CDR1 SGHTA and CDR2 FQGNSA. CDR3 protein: CASSPTRPGLLTYNEQFF. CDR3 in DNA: TGTGCCAGCAGCCCGACGAGACCGGGACTCCTCACCTACAATGAGCAGTTCTTC.

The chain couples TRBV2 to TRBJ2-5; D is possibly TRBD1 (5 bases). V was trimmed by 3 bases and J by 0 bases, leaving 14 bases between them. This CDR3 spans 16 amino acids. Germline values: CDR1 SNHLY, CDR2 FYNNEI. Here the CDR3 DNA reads TGTGCCAGCAGTGATAATAGGGGTACTTACCAAGAGACCCAGTACTTC. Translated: CASSDNRGTYQETQYF. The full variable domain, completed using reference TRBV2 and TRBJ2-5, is EPEVTQTPSHQVTQMGQEVILRCVPISNHLYFYWYRQILGQKVEFLVSFYNNEISEKSEIFDDQFSVERPDGSNFTLKIRSTKLEDSAMYFCASSDNRGTYQETQYFGPGTRLLVL.